A selection of T cell receptor beta chains follows, all from one sample in a study of blood T cells in healthy people across ages. MiXCR, applied by TCRdb to the 5' RACE reads, yields one record per CDR3 protein. There are approximately 810,000 distinct CDR3 sequences in the sample; less than 35% occur only once, and roughly 17% lies in the top ten. Material: blood. These receptors were taken from a woman aged 80 or older in good health. CDR3s include the opening cysteine and the closing phenylalanine or tryptophan. D genes are given only for firm matches. Clone size appears in some rows only: once, few, many, or a class for an expanded clone.

j_call v_call clone_size d_call cdr3_aa cdr3_nt
TRBJ1-5 TRBV15 many - CATSRDGGFNNQPQHF TGTGCCACCAGCAGAGATGGGGGGTTCAACAATCAGCCCCAGCATTTT
TRBJ1-2 TRBV7-9 many - CASSPTNYGYTF TGTGCCAGCAGCCCGACTAACTATGGCTACACCTTC
TRBJ2-7 TRBV28 few TRBD1 CASRSGAGGEQYF TGTGCCAGCAGGAGTGGGGCAGGGGGCGAGCAGTACTTC
TRBJ2-1 TRBV15 many - CATSQYNEQFF TGTGCCACCAGCCAATACAATGAGCAGTTCTTC
TRBJ1-2 TRBV20-1 - - CSARGQGRGYTF TGCAGTGCTAGAGGGCAGGGGAGGGGCTACACCTTC
TRBJ2-2 TRBV11-2 - - CASSLWALTGELFF TGTGCCAGCAGCCTATGGGCCCTCACCGGGGAGCTGTTTTTT
TRBJ1-1 TRBV6-5 - - CASSYYGGANTEAFF TGTGCCAGCAGTTACTATGGGGGCGCGAACACTGAAGCTTTCTTT
TRBJ2-1 TRBV18 few TRBD1 CASSPQTGGGNEQFF TGTGCCAGCTCACCACAGACAGGGGGCGGCAATGAGCAGTTCTTC
TRBJ2-5 TRBV5-1 - - CASSFLGSKRDEQYF TGCGCCAGCAGCTTCCTCGGATCTAAAAGGGATGAGCAGTACTTC
TRBJ2-3 TRBV4-3 many - CASGRALTDTQYF TGCGCCAGTGGCAGGGCACTCACAGATACGCAGTATTTT
TRBJ1-1 TRBV27 once - CASSRTNRDTEAFF TGTGCCAGCAGCCGTACAAACCGGGATACTGAAGCTTTCTTT
TRBJ1-2 TRBV7-2 many - CASSLGSGDGYTF TGTGCCAGCAGCTTAGGTTCGGGGGATGGCTACACCTTC
TRBJ1-5 TRBV6-6 few - CASSTTSFSNQPQHF TGTGCCAGCAGTACGACATCATTTAGCAATCAGCCCCAGCATTTT
TRBJ1-3 TRBV28 once TRBD1 CASRTTGSGNTIYF TGTGCCAGCAGGACGACAGGGAGTGGAAACACCATATATTTT
TRBJ2-5 TRBV28 - TRBD2 CAGTGRLAGLETQYF TGTGCCGGCACCGGGCGACTAGCGGGGTTGGAGACCCAGTACTTC
TRBJ1-1 TRBV6-5 many TRBD1 CASSYSFYRGNTEAFF TGTGCCAGCAGTTACTCTTTTTACAGGGGTAACACTGAAGCTTTCTTT
TRBJ2-1 TRBV5-6 few - CASSYFRGYNEQFF TGTGCCAGCAGCTACTTCCGAGGATACAATGAGCAGTTCTTC
TRBJ2-6 TRBV19 - - CASGPRVIDSGANVLTF TGTGCCAGTGGACCCCGGGTCATCGACTCTGGGGCCAACGTCCTGACTTTC
TRBJ1-2 TRBV6-5 - - CASRTATGGYTF TGTGCCAGCAGGACTGCGACAGGAGGCTACACCTTC
TRBJ2-5 TRBV29-1 few - CSGKPTGEETQYF TGCAGCGGGAAACCCACAGGAGAAGAGACCCAGTACTTC
TRBJ1-2 TRBV6-2/TRBV6-3 many - CASSYSRVNYGYTF TGTGCCAGCAGTTACTCGAGAGTAAACTATGGCTACACCTTC
TRBJ2-2 TRBV5-1 - TRBD2 CASSRIAGADTGELFF TGCGCCAGCAGCAGGATAGCGGGGGCCGACACCGGGGAGCTGTTTTTT
TRBJ1-4 TRBV6-6 few - CASSYSGGVIEKLFF TGTGCCAGCAGTTACTCGGGAGGCGTTATTGAAAAACTGTTTTTT
TRBJ2-6 TRBV7-2 many TRBD2 CASSLFPGRGAGANVLTF TGTGCCAGCAGCCTATTCCCGGGGAGGGGCGCTGGGGCCAACGTCCTGACTTTC
TRBJ1-5 TRBV12-3/TRBV12-4 many - CASSLGQGRQPQHF TGTGCCAGCAGTTTAGGGCAGGGAAGACAGCCCCAGCATTTT
TRBJ1-1 TRBV30 few - CAWNGLGTRGFTEAFF TGTGCCTGGAACGGGCTGGGGACCCGAGGGTTCACTGAAGCTTTCTTT
TRBJ2-5 TRBV7-2 - - CASSLARAAKETQYF TGTGCCAGCAGCTTAGCAAGGGCCGCAAAAGAGACCCAGTACTTC
TRBJ1-2 TRBV24-1 few - CATSDSRGRNGYTF TGTGCCACCAGTGATTCAAGGGGAAGAAATGGCTACACCTTC
TRBJ2-3 TRBV7-8 - - CASSLTERGTDTQYF TGTGCCAGCAGCCTTACGGAGAGGGGCACAGATACGCAGTATTTT
TRBJ1-1 TRBV4-3 - - CASSQHNLRVGNTEAFF TGCGCCAGCAGCCAACATAACCTCAGGGTGGGGAACACTGAAGCTTTCTTT
TRBJ1-2 TRBV12-3/TRBV12-4 many - CASSFQGFIYGYTF TGTGCCAGCAGTTTCCAGGGTTTCATCTATGGCTACACCTTC
TRBJ1-5 TRBV12-3/TRBV12-4 - - CANSLALGNNNQPQHF TGTGCCAACAGTTTAGCCTTAGGTAACAACAATCAGCCCCAGCATTTT
TRBJ1-2 TRBV20-1 - - CSASDGWDGYTF TGCAGTGCTTCGGACGGGTGGGATGGCTACACCTTC
TRBJ1-4 TRBV7-2 many TRBD1 CASSLGQGAGKLFF TGTGCCAGCAGCTTAGGACAGGGGGCGGGAAAACTGTTTTTT
TRBJ2-1 TRBV4-2 - TRBD2 CASSQEAAGGHNEQFF TGTGCCAGCAGCCAGGAAGCAGCGGGGGGGCACAATGAGCAGTTCTTC
TRBJ2-1 TRBV20-1 many - CSARDDSGSYNEQFF TGCAGTGCTAGAGACGATAGCGGCTCCTACAATGAGCAGTTCTTC
TRBJ2-1 TRBV5-4 - - CASSLLKGGQFF TGTGCCAGCAGCTTACTGAAGGGTGGGCAGTTCTTC
TRBJ1-5 TRBV15 few - CATSRARVQSEPQHF TGTGCCACCAGCAGAGCGAGGGTGCAATCCGAGCCCCAGCATTTT
TRBJ1-6 TRBV27 few - CASSPQGPWSPLHF TGTGCCAGCAGTCCCCAAGGACCTTGGTCACCCCTCCACTTT
TRBJ2-2 TRBV4-3 few - CASSQQENTGELFF TGCGCCAGCAGCCAACAAGAAAACACCGGGGAGCTGTTTTTT
TRBJ1-1 TRBV6-6 - - CASSPEAARRMNTEAFF TGTGCCAGCAGTCCTGAGGCAGCTAGGCGAATGAACACTGAAGCTTTCTTT
TRBJ2-7 TRBV12-3/TRBV12-4 many TRBD2 CASSLRRGGTQHYEQYF TGTGCCAGCAGTTTACGGCGGGGGGGCACGCAACACTACGAGCAGTACTTC
TRBJ2-3 TRBV4-1 - TRBD2 CASSQVPSGEGYTQYF TGCGCCAGCAGCCAAGTGCCCAGCGGGGAGGGATATACGCAGTATTTT
TRBJ2-2 TRBV7-2 few TRBD2 CASSLLASGTGELFF TGTGCCAGCAGCTTATTGGCTAGCGGGACCGGGGAGCTGTTTTTT
TRBJ2-2 TRBV20-1 - TRBD2 CSARDVAGRINTGELFF TGCAGTGCTAGAGATGTAGCGGGGCGAATAAACACCGGGGAGCTGTTTTTT
TRBJ1-1 TRBV20-1 - TRBD1 CSAWTGGETEAFF TGCAGTGCTTGGACAGGGGGCGAGACTGAAGCTTTCTTT
TRBJ1-1 TRBV30 - - CAWSLRTEAFF TGTGCCTGGAGTTTAAGGACTGAAGCTTTCTTT
TRBJ2-5 TRBV5-1 - TRBD1 CASSTSGGRETQYF TGCGCCAGCAGCACCTCAGGGGGCAGAGAGACCCAGTACTTC